Listed below are T cell receptor beta chains from one sample, sequenced in a study of Ad26.COV2.S vaccination and SARS-CoV-2 variants. Data came from immunoSEQ multiplex PCR; TCRdb stores just in-frame clones and leaves some out. The repertoire holds about 440,000 clones, about nine tenths seen once, with around 4.2% in the top ten. The material was peripheral blood, obtained in a trial of Ad26.COV2.S vaccine versus placebo. These receptor sequences come from a person between 18 and 59 years old who received the Ad26.COV2.S COVID-19 vaccine or a placebo. Both conserved end residues are part of each CDR3. D genes are given only for firm matches. Clone size, where shown, is once, few, many, or a class for clones that have expanded.

.,TRBV29-1,.,TRBJ2-5,TGCAGCGTTCCGTGGGACGACAGCCAAGAGACCCAGTACTTC,CSVPWDDSQETQYF
.,TRBV29-1,.,TRBJ2-3,TGCAGCGTTGATGGGGGGCAGGTGAGCACAGATACGCAGTATTTT,CSVDGGQVSTDTQYF
.,TRBV7-9,.,TRBJ2-3,TGTGCCAGCAGCTTCCGGGCCCGTGAGGTGGATACGCAGTATTTT,CASSFRAREVDTQYF
.,TRBV29-1,.,TRBJ2-1,TGCAGCGTTGAAACCTCGGCGGGGTCTGGGCTTGGTGAGCAGTTCTTC,CSVETSAGSGLGEQFF
.,TRBV7-9,TRBD2,TRBJ2-1,TGTGCCAGCAGCCTAGATAGCGGGAATCGACTTTACAATGAGCAGTTCTTC,CASSLDSGNRLYNEQFF
.,TRBV11-3,.,TRBJ2-1,TGTGCCAGCAGCTTAGGACCGTTCAATGAGCAGTTCTTC,CASSLGPFNEQFF
.,TRBV19,.,TRBJ2-2,TGTGCCAGTAGTTGGGACTTGGTGAACACCGGGGAGCTGTTTTTT,CASSWDLVNTGELFF
.,TRBV3-1/TRBV3-2,TRBD2,TRBJ2-1,TGTGCCAGCAGCCGACGGACTAGCGGGAGGGTTGAGCAGTTCTTC,CASSRRTSGRVEQFF
.,TRBV6-2/TRBV6-3,.,TRBJ1-2,TGTGCCAGCAGTACCCAGGGTTATCGCTACACCTTC,CASSTQGYRYTF
.,TRBV27,.,TRBJ1-2,TGTGCCAGCAAACCACGCGGGGCCATACTTTATGGCTACACCTTC,CASKPRGAILYGYTF
.,TRBV19,TRBD1,TRBJ1-1,TGTGCCAGTACCCCGGGACAGGGTAAAACTGAAGCTTTCTTT,CASTPGQGKTEAFF
.,TRBV27,.,TRBJ2-1,TGTGCCAGCAGCCCCTCGAGCTCCTACAATGAGCAGTTCTTC,CASSPSSSYNEQFF
.,TRBV28,.,TRBJ2-7,TGTGCCAGCGCGTTAAGCTACGAGCAGTACTTC,CASALSYEQYF
.,TRBV25-1,.,TRBJ2-2,TGTGCCAGCAGTGGGGACCTTTCTCAGGGCGGCGGGGAGCTGTTTTTT,CASSGDLSQGGGELFF
.,TRBV24-1,TRBD2,TRBJ2-2,TGTGCCACCAGCTTCGGGGCAGCGGGATCTAAAGCGAACACCGGGGAGCTGTTTTTT,CATSFGAAGSKANTGELFF
.,TRBV9,.,TRBJ2-3,TGTGCCAGCAGCGTAGGACAGGGAGGGGATACGCAGTATTTT,CASSVGQGGDTQYF
.,TRBV7-2,.,TRBJ2-4,TGTGCCAGCAGCTTAGTAATGTTTACTGGAAACATTCAGTACTTC,CASSLVMFTGNIQYF
.,TRBV7-9,.,TRBJ2-3,TGTGCCAGCAGCTTAAAGGGATCGGATACGCAGTATTTT,CASSLKGSDTQYF
.,TRBV28,.,TRBJ2-5,TGTGCCAGCAGGGCAGGGGGAGGGCCTAGTTATACCCAGTACTTC,CASRAGGGPSYTQYF
.,TRBV6-5,TRBD2,TRBJ2-3,TGTGCCAGCAGCCGGCGGGAGGTCACAGATACGCAGTATTTT,CASSRREVTDTQYF
.,TRBV10-3,TRBD1,TRBJ2-2,TGTGCCATCAGGAAAACCGGGACAGGGAACACCGGGGAGCTGTTTTTT,CAIRKTGTGNTGELFF
once,TRBV4-2,TRBD2,TRBJ2-5,TGTGCCAGCAGCCAGCCGGGAGCGGGAGACCAAGAGACCCAGTACTTC,CASSQPGAGDQETQYF
.,TRBV6-1,TRBD1,TRBJ2-7,TGTGCCAGCAGTGAATGGACAGGGCGGTACGAGCAGTACTTC,CASSEWTGRYEQYF
.,TRBV19,.,TRBJ2-7,TGTGCCAGTAGTATTCCCGGCTACGAGCAGTACTTC,CASSIPGYEQYF
.,TRBV5-4,TRBD1,TRBJ1-1,TGTGCCAGCGGGGGACAGGGGGCCGGCACTGAAGCTTTCTTT,CASGGQGAGTEAFF
.,TRBV18,.,TRBJ1-2,TGTGCCAGCTCACCCGCAGGAGTTTCTGGCTACACCTTC,CASSPAGVSGYTF
few,TRBV10-1,TRBD2,TRBJ2-7,TGCGCCACCCCGACAGAAGGACTAGCGGTTAACTCCTACGAGCAGTACTTC,CATPTEGLAVNSYEQYF
.,TRBV29-1,TRBD2,TRBJ2-5,TGCAGCGTTGAAACCCGTCCAGCGGGACCTTTGTACTTC,CSVETRPAGPLYF
.,TRBV6-5,.,TRBJ1-1,TGTGCCAGCAGCAAGAGGATGAACACTGAAGCTTTCTTT,CASSKRMNTEAFF
.,TRBV5-1,TRBD1,TRBJ2-7,TGCGCCAGCAGCTTGCGACAGGGGTCGGACGAGCAGTACTTC,CASSLRQGSDEQYF
.,TRBV7-2,TRBD2,TRBJ2-3,TGTGCCAGCAGCTCCGGACTAGCGGCTACCCTCCTGGACACAGATACGCAGTATTTT,CASSSGLAATLLDTDTQYF
.,TRBV10-3,.,TRBJ1-4,TGTGCCATCAGTCGTACAGGAACTAATGAAAAACTGTTTTTT,CAISRTGTNEKLFF
.,TRBV11-2,.,TRBJ2-1,TGTGCCAGCAGCTTACCGCTTGGTCAGGGGCCCCTCAGCGAGCAGTTCTTC,CASSLPLGQGPLSEQFF
once,TRBV27,TRBD2,TRBJ2-7,TGTGCCAGCAGTCCCTCGGGACGCGGGAGGCCCTCCTACGAGCAGTACTTC,CASSPSGRGRPSYEQYF
.,TRBV28,.,TRBJ1-1,TGTGCCAGCGGGACGGTGAACACTGAAGCTTTCTTT,CASGTVNTEAFF
.,TRBV15,.,TRBJ1-1,TGTGCCACCAGCAGAGACGAGACGAACACTGAAGCTTTCTTT,CATSRDETNTEAFF
.,TRBV5-4,TRBD2,TRBJ2-7,TGTGCCAGCAGCTTGGAACTAGCGGGAAGGGGGTCAGGTCACTACGAGCAGTACTTC,CASSLELAGRGSGHYEQYF
.,TRBV19,TRBD1,TRBJ2-5,TGTGCCAGTAGTATGGACAGGGCGTACCAAGAGACCCAGTACTTC,CASSMDRAYQETQYF
once,TRBV5-4,TRBD2,TRBJ2-5,TGTGCCAGCAGCCGCGAATCTAGGAGGGAGGGGGAGACCCAGTACTTC,CASSRESRREGETQYF
.,TRBV6-1,.,TRBJ2-7,TGTGCCAGCAGTGACGGGAGATGGAGGAACAACGAGCAGTACTTC,CASSDGRWRNNEQYF